The 5 T cell receptor beta chains below were found in one sample sequenced in a study of human T cells and chemical hapten exposure. TCRdb reanalysed the RACE reads using MiXCR and keeps one entry per CDR3 protein. In the table there are under 200,000 distinct CDR3 sequences, 30% of which are singletons. Regarding time point: pre-sensitization, week 0. Treatment of the sample: therapeutic diphenylcyclopropenone sensitization with weekly scalp DPC. The sequencing here drew on whole blood, taken in connection with sensitization to the hapten diphenylcyclopropenone (DPC). These receptors came from a woman in her twenties or thirties with alopecia areata. Some clones in this sample may be carry-over from other donors' samples.

The chain carries TRBV20-1 and TRBJ2-7; D is uncertain. Germline CDR1 DFQATT, CDR2 SNEGSKA (reference sequence). V lost 4 bases, J lost 0 bases, and 13 bases lay in between. This CDR3 spans 14 amino acids. CDR3 DNA sequence: TGCAGTGCTACCGACACGCCGAGCTCCTACGAGCAGTACTTC. Encoded protein: CSATDTPSSYEQYF.

The CDR3 spells CASSFGRGSQETQYF. The CDR3 nucleotides are TGCGCCAGCAGCTTTGGTCGGGGCAGCCAAGAGACCCAGTACTTC. J is TRBJ2-5 and V is TRBV5-1; D could derive from TRBD1 or TRBD2 (5 bases each). The CDR3 consists of 15 residues. Germline V gene sequence: CDR1 SGHRS, CDR2 YFSETQ. With 2 bases removed from V and 1 base from J, the gap between germline ends came to 12 bases.

The chain combines TRBV12-3 or TRBV12-4 with TRBJ1-5, with D hard to call. V was trimmed by 6 bases and J by 5 bases, leaving 8 bases between them. CDR3 length: 12 residues. CDR3 amino acids: CASSREDQPQHF. The CDR3 nucleotides read TGTGCCAGCAGCCGGGAAGATCAGCCCCAGCATTTT.

The rearrangement links TRBV28 to TRBJ2-7; D may correspond to TRBD1 or TRBD2 (6 bases each). This CDR3 is 14 amino acids long. V was cut by 0 bases and J by 2 bases, with 8 bases left in between. Germline-derived CDR1 and CDR2 are MDHEN and SYDVKM. The DNA of the CDR3 is TGTGCCAGCAGTTTATGGGGGGGCACCTACGAGCAGTACTTC. Translating it yields CASSLWGGTYEQYF. The whole variable domain, remainder taken from reference TRBV28 and TRBJ2-7, is DVKVTQSSRYLVKRTGEKVFLECVQDMDHENMFWYRQDPGLGLRLIYFSYDVKMKEKGDIPEGYSVSREKKERFSLILESASTNQTSMYLCASSLWGGTYEQYFGPGTRLTVT.

The gene calls are TRBV27 and TRBJ2-1; D gene ambiguous. The CDR3 has 14 residues. CDR1 MNHEY and CDR2 SMNVEV come from the germline V gene (reference sequence). The V and J ends lost 5 bases and 4 bases respectively, with 12 bases between them. Here the CDR3 reads CASSQPPTYNEQFF. The CDR3 DNA reads TGTGCCAGCAGTCAACCCCCAACATACAATGAGCAGTTCTTC.